The 10 T cell receptor beta chains reported below all come from one sample, sequenced in a study of T cell repertoires in cytomegalovirus infection. These receptors are not linked to any known antigen. MiXCR was run by TCRdb on the reads, yielding one entry per CDR3 protein. The sample holds a few hundred thousand distinct CDR3 sequences, about 34% seen once. Material: cultured PBMCs, obtained from culture after CMV antigen stimulation. The receptors shown here come from a human donor in good health (CMV status not recorded). Some clones in this sample may be carry-over from other donors' samples.

This clonotype was counted ten times or more. The V gene is TRBV5-5, the J gene TRBJ2-7, with D possibly being TRBD1 or TRBD2 (5 bases each). The germline V gene has CDR1 SGHKS and CDR2 YYEKEE (reference sequence). V was pared by 0 bases and J by 3 bases, with 13 bases between. The CDR3 runs to 15 residues. DNA of the CDR3: TGTGCCAGCAGCTTGGTTGGGACGCGGTTCTACGAGCAGTACGTC. It yields the protein CASSLVGTRFYEQYV.

This clonotype was found a few times. V usage is TRBV2 and J usage is TRBJ2-3; D call uncertain. Germline V gives CDR1 SNHLY, CDR2 FYNNEI. Trimming took 8 bases from V and 1 from J, leaving 7 bases between them. This CDR3 is 12 amino acids long. The CDR3 DNA follows: TGTGCCAGCTGGGATGGCACAGATACGCAGTATTTT. Residues: CASWDGTDTQYF.

Only a few counts were recorded for this clonotype. This chain uses TRBV6-5 with TRBJ2-3; the D call may be TRBD1 or TRBD2 (6 bases each). The germline V and J ends were trimmed by 0 bases and 8 bases, with 27 bases remaining between them. Germline V gives CDR1 MNHEY, CDR2 SVGAGI. The CDR3 covers 19 residues. The CDR3 region is CASSYSRGALATSTITQYF. CDR3 nucleotide sequence: TGTGCCAGCAGTTACTCGAGGGGGGCACTAGCAACTTCTACCATTACGCAGTATTTT.

CDR3: CASSYRSGRPLTDTQYF. As DNA, the CDR3 is TGTGCCAGCAGTTACCGCAGCGGGAGGCCTCTAACAGATACGCAGTATTTT. J is TRBJ2-3 and V is TRBV5-6, with TRBD2 identical over 9 bases. The V gene end was trimmed by 5 bases and the J gene end by 3 bases; junction bases not matched to a gene: 13. Per the germline V gene, CDR1 is SGHDT and CDR2 is YYEEEE. The CDR3 totals 17 residues.

This clonotype has just one count. The V call is TRBV2, the J call TRBJ1-5; D is possibly TRBD1 (5 bases). V was trimmed by 9 bases and J by 2 bases, leaving 14 bases between them. CDR3 length equals 14 residues. Germline CDR1 and CDR2: SNHLY and FYNNEI. CDR3 region: CARGGYRGNQPQHF. The CDR3 DNA reads TGTGCCAGGGGGGGATACAGAGGCAATCAGCCCCAGCATTTT.

The V and J genes are TRBV4-1 and TRBJ2-3; TRBD2 matches at 11 bases. V was clipped by 0 bases and J by 8 bases; unmatched bases: 4. In germline, CDR1 is MGHRA, CDR2 YSYEKL. CDR3 length equals 15 residues. The CDR3 spells CASSQDHLAGGTQYF. The CDR3 region has the DNA TGCGCCAGCAGCCAAGATCACCTAGCGGGAGGTACGCAGTATTTT.

This clonotype was seen only a few times. The rearrangement links TRBV27 to TRBJ2-5, with 7 positions matching TRBD1. The CDR3 totals 13 residues. Germline CDR1 reads MNHEY; CDR2 reads SMNVEV (reference sequence). V gave up 7 bases and J gave up 3 bases; unmatched junction bases: 5. Here the CDR3 reads CASKRQGEETQYF. In DNA, the CDR3 is TGTGCCAGCAAACGACAGGGAGAAGAGACCCAGTACTTC.

This sequence joins TRBV10-3 and TRBJ2-5, with 8 bases aligning to TRBD1. CDR1 is ENHRY and CDR2 is SYGVKD in the germline V gene. With 4 bases clipped from V and 5 bases from J, the junction kept 6 bases outside the gene matches. This CDR3 region has 14 residues. CDR3 amino acids: CAISAGQGRETQYF. The CDR3 DNA follows: TGTGCCATCAGTGCCGGACAGGGCCGGGAGACCCAGTACTTC.

The chain joins TRBV19 to TRBJ2-1; tentatively, D is TRBD1 (6 bases). With 1 base removed from V and 3 bases from J, the gap between germline ends came to 10 bases. The germline V gene encodes CDR1 LNHDA and CDR2 SQIVND (reference sequence). The CDR3 has 15 amino acids. CDR3 nucleotides: TGTGCCAGTAGTATAGGTCAGGGGAACTACAATGAGCAGTTCTTC. Amino acids: CASSIGQGNYNEQFF. Using reference TRBV19 and TRBJ2-1 for the parts outside the CDR3, the full variable domain is DGGITQSPKYLFRKEGQNVTLSCEQNLNHDAMYWYRQDPGQGLRLIYYSQIVNDFQKGDIAEGYSVSREKKESFPLTVTSAQKNPTAFYLCASSIGQGNYNEQFFGPGTRLTVL.

This clonotype was counted a few times. This sequence joins TRBV19 and TRBJ1-6; D gene uncertain. Trimming removed 7 bases from V and 9 bases from J, with 16 bases in between. CDR3 length: 14 residues. Looked up from germline, CDR1 is LNHDA and CDR2 is SQIVND (reference sequence). The CDR3 loop reads CASTPRMGSSPLHF. In DNA, the CDR3 is TGTGCCAGTACCCCCCGAATGGGGTCTTCACCCCTCCACTTT.